This TCR beta chain came from a study of cytomegalovirus exposure and HLA in healthy donors listed by TCRdb under 2017. The study in broad terms: According to an earlier analysis of 587 of the donors, about 179 million T cells yielded 117 million unique TCR beta sequences and 276 Gb of sequence data. Roughly 300 gigabases of sequencing data and around 90 million unique TCR sequences made up an early release that covered nearly 650 HLA-typed donors. Of the approximately 370 genotyped donors, approximately 80% were placed in the genetic ancestry cluster associated with self-reported Caucasian donors. The study was designed to test whether signatures of past pathogen exposure could be identified by cataloging public T cell receptors. Using immunosequencing, the study profiled T cell repertoires from 640 or so subjects and related those repertoires to cytomegalovirus serostatus. Besides the first cohort of roughly 640 subjects, a separate validation cohort made up of roughly 120 different subjects was used. To predict cytomegalovirus infection status, the study brought together high-throughput TCR immunosequencing, statistical association of individual TCRs with disease status, and machine learning. To study patterns of TCR occurrence, a later analysis re-analyzed previously published TCR beta repertoires from under 750 donors and added high-resolution HLA genotyping. The later analysis used no new phenotypic data to find candidate immune exposures, relying instead on TCR beta sequences and their occurrence across donors. To decide whether each TCR beta V gene segment behaved as functional or pseudogenic, an earlier analysis of fewer than 750 of the donors relied on high-throughput TCR beta sequencing. Donor age, sex, ethnicity and CMV serostatus were collected together with the repertoire data. In a later genetic analysis, genome-wide SNP genotypes for 398 of the 666 donors were used, and that subset was treated as a discovery cohort. All discovery cohort repertoires had been generated using a single sequencing platform. Class I and class II HLA loci were covered by the typing at four-digit resolution. The number of donors typed differed by locus, with roughly 629-640 for A, B, C, DRB1 and DQB1, about 500 for DQA1, 600 to 610 for DPA1, and 400 to 490 for DPB1. Five DR-DQ haplotypes were handled as single units for association and clustering, since linkage in the cohort was strong. Among some 400 genotyped donors of the cohort, an average of approximately 240,000 unique TCR beta nucleotide sequences was sequenced per donor, of which approximately 18% were non-productive. The full study reports these points: Presence/absence analyses assumed roughly uniform sequencing depth across donors, an assumption that may not hold. Some IMGT-functional V segments, including TRBV6-2 and TRBV6-3, could not be distinguished by the 87-base-pair reads and were therefore excluded. When HLA alleles, especially DR and DQ, strongly co-occurred, TCR associations were difficult to assign to individual alleles. An association between a missense DCLRE1C variant and V-gene and J-gene trimming of TCR beta chains was found in a later genetic analysis and replicated in an independent cohort. Across donors, most TCR sequences were observed very rarely, whereas some public TCRs were present in many individuals. A further reported finding was that TCR beta sequences accurately predicted the HLA-A and HLA-B alleles for most subjects in the first cohort. The classifier was reported to diagnose cytomegalovirus status with high specificity and sensitivity in both the original cohort and the validation cohort. The study listed 164 TCR beta chains as associated with cytomegalovirus. The only immune exposure information available for the cohort was CMV serostatus. In vitro tests confirmed that three of the cytomegalovirus-associated TCR beta chains recognize cytomegalovirus antigens. Linkage disequilibrium might explain the correlated functional status among segregating V segments, but an unknown experimental factor could not be ruled out. HLA typing was unavailable for some donors at each locus, so association tests used only the typed subset. The authors suggested that the approach could potentially be generalized to other disease states and immunological phenotypes. In a later analysis, several top co-occurrence clusters were reported to appear linked to parvovirus B19, influenza, CMV and Epstein-Barr virus. According to a later analysis, most CMV-associated TCR beta chains appeared to be HLA-restricted, and the HLA associations seemed to be driven largely by CMV exposure. Compared with equally common non-associated chains, HLA-associated TCR beta chains in a later analysis were more clonally expanded and had lower generation probabilities. Broadly in line with IMGT annotations, most TCR beta V segments showed up in productive rearrangements about 87% or about 30% of the time in an earlier analysis of around 600 of the donors. A group of highly shared sequence variants was considered likely to be a technical artifact of the sequencing pipeline. At a false discovery rate of 0.05, a later analysis linked roughly 17,000 TCR beta sequences to specific HLA alleles. A later genetic analysis reported fewer N-insertions in productive TCRs among donors in an Asian-associated ancestry cluster than the roughly 700-donor mean. The cohort was sequenced for TCR beta chains only, and without alpha or paired-chain data the features that could be detected were limited. Over 15 rarely observed V segments, including chromosome 9 orphons, were excluded from the earlier analysis of some 590 of the donors because counts were too low. According to a later analysis, TCR association rates differed among HLA loci, with DRB1 alleles showing the most associated TCRs and HLA-C alleles showing the fewest.

The cohort comprised 710 or so healthy bone marrow donors. Cohort members were all nominally healthy when sampled, although unrecorded immune exposures were likely present. The donor tested CMV seronegative and was one of the 352 seronegative cohort members. Each donor provided a peripheral blood sample, and peripheral blood mononuclear cells were used for TCR beta sequencing. The Qiagen DNeasy Blood Extraction Kit was used to extract genomic DNA from the blood cell samples. Spanning cysteine to phenylalanine, the CDR3 consists of 15 amino acids. The entry retains the CDR3 DNA only, 45 bases that are in frame from base 1. CDR1 and CDR2 are drawn from the germline V gene: ENHRY, SYGVKD. V lost 0 bases and J lost 8 bases; the stretch between them is 13 bases long. Regarding this clone: The specificity of this receptor is unknown. No clone much larger than this one lies a single base away; base qualities are absent.

Library preparation used the immunoSEQ multiplex PCR assay. The multiplex PCR relied on a mix of 60 forward primers for TCR Vbeta segments and 13 reverse primers for TCR Jbeta segments. Amplification of the CDR3 region of rearranged TCR beta genes was performed with a multiplex PCR assay on genomic DNA. On the Illumina HiSeq System, the amplified TCR beta libraries were sequenced as 87-base-pair reads. The original pipeline was this. A later analysis counted about 76 million unique TCR beta chains across the 670 or so repertoires, and 10 million to 12 million of these chains were shared by at least two donors. A nearest-neighbor algorithm error-corrected the raw reads and collapsed the reads into unique sequences, merging closely related sequences to remove PCR and sequencing errors. CDR3 sequences were aligned to IMGT reference sequences to assign V, D and J gene segments. Each retained sequence needed at least a six-nucleotide match to both a V gene segment and a J gene segment. A rearrangement counted as productive if the CDR3 had no stop codons and remained in frame with V and J, and every other rearrangement counted as non-productive. Following IMGT convention, CDR3 was defined as the stretch from the second conserved V-encoded cysteine to the conserved J-encoded phenylalanine. Sequences without an unambiguous match to a single V gene segment were excluded from the earlier analysis of several hundred of the donors. In an earlier analysis of several hundred of the donors, V segments were called functional above 56.7% productive rearrangements and were called segregating when the between-donor standard deviation exceeded 5%. A statistical classification framework was developed to diagnose cytomegalovirus status using the catalog of TCR beta chain sequences. V and J gene assignment, in a later analysis, came from comparing TCR nucleotide sequences with IMGT/GENE-DB human TR gene sequences. Using the TCRdist pipeline, a later analysis assigned CDR3 sequences along with most-parsimonious VDJ recombination scenarios. In a later analysis, every TCR beta chain was defined by the combination of its CDR3 amino acid sequence and its V-gene family, and reads without a unique V-gene family were dropped. In a later analysis, 500 to 650 highly shared, low-generation-probability nucleotide sequences were removed to address suspected cross-contamination and a sequencing artifact. In a later analysis, a clonal expansion index for each public chain was calculated from normalized within-repertoire ranks of inferred template counts. A later analysis computed generation probabilities with a VDJ recombination model fitted to out-of-frame rearrangements, and checked the results against IGoR. In a later analysis, hypergeometric tests were used to score TCR-TCR, TCR-HLA and TCR-CMV co-occurrence, with a repertoire-size bias correction applied to TCR pairs. False discovery rates were estimated in a later analysis by permuting HLA or CMV assignments 20 times. In a later analysis, co-occurring TCRs were grouped using DBSCAN, and TCRdist sequence similarity was added for clustering within HLA-allele-positive subsets. Co-occurrence clustering excluded repertoires with fewer than 30,000 or more than 120,000 public chains, plus five with anomalous nucleotide sharing. Sourced from immuneACCESS, this table was stored by TCRdb with only in-frame sequences that have V and J called. A share of the clones is absent; for the studies checked, an unresolved V gene accounts for under half, and the remainder has no known explanation. The DNA gave D and trimming, while V, J and clone size come from that table. This sample is represented by 130,000 to 150,000 clones; about 79% of them were singletons. The ten largest clones capture 2.8% of the sample.

The TCR was taken from a male donor in good health and CMV-seronegative. The chain is encoded by TRBV10-3 joined to TRBJ1-4, with TRBD1 as a weak D call on 6 bases. Sequencing used PBMCs. CDR3 loop: CAISESVQGYEKLFF. The sequenced DNA: TGTGCCATCAGTGAGTCGGTACAGGGATACGAAAAACTGTTTTTT.